This record looks at one T cell receptor beta chain sequence and its context. Every isolated RNA sample was fully reverse transcribed, so sequencing captured expressed TCRB transcripts. Profiling relied on immunoSEQ multiplex PCR, and the TCRdb table lists in-frame clones only, not all of them. The profile shows about 290,000 clones, around 7.8% of them singletons. This sample was included in a study of beta chain features in type 1 diabetes. The CDR3 totals 13 residues. Trimming shortened V by 6 bases and J by 4 bases, and 12 bases separated the two germline ends. Germline V CDR1 and CDR2: LNHDA, SQIVND (reference sequence).

V gene TRBV19 combines with J gene TRBJ1-2; D gene ambiguous. The TCR sequence derives from a woman aged 18-30 years in good health. Sequencing used central memory CD4+ T cells from blood. This chain's CDR3 is CASSPSLSYGYTF. CDR3 DNA sequence: TGTGCCAGTAGCCCTAGCCTCTCCTATGGCTACACCTTC.